The T cell receptor (beta chain) under discussion was sequenced for a study of cytotoxic CD8 clonotypes in ibrutinib-treated CLL. The method was immunoSEQ multiplex PCR; TCRdb's version includes in-frame clones alone and lacks a portion of them. The data contain approximately 330,000 clones, almost 80% of them singletons. The CDR3 length is 13 residues. The ends were cut back, 1 base at V and 3 bases at J, with 7 bases in the middle. Germline lookup yields CDR1 SEHNR and CDR2 FQNEAQ (reference sequence). The chain combines TRBV7-9 with TRBJ2-7; D remains ambiguous. This sequence was found in a human donor with chronic lymphocytic leukemia. The sequenced sample was PBMCs, obtained before ibrutinib treatment. CDR3 sequence reads: CASSLGLRYEQYF. The CDR3 DNA is TGTGCCAGCAGCTTAGGTCTGCGCTACGAGCAGTACTTC.